This T cell receptor (beta chain) is drawn from a study of monozygotic twins with inflammatory bowel disease (dated by TCRdb to between 2018 and 2021). At the level of the whole study: In total, 28 monozygotic twin pairs made up the full study: 19 Danish pairs, all IBD-discordant, plus nine German pairs, of which four were IBD-concordant and five were IBD-discordant. The search for disease-associated traits relied mainly on comparing IBD patients with their genetically identical healthy co-twins within discordant pairs. Each individual had, on average, about 151 000 unique TCRalpha sequences and 181 000 unique TCRbeta sequences available for analysis. General study outcomes and caveats: No single strong signal or clonotype linked to IBD turned up in the results, so the idea that one exists was not supported. IBD patients shared fewer clonotypes with other individuals than healthy twins did, most markedly in patients showing signs of disease activity. Repertoire similarity did not differ between concordant and discordant twins, possibly due to limited statistical power. Because patients received different immunosuppressive treatments, the repertoires may have picked up extra background noise and variability between individuals. The analysis was unable to tell different T cell subtypes apart. IBD patients had lower TCRbeta repertoire diversity, measured by the inverse Simpson index, than their healthy co-twins.

Libraries were prepared through 5' RACE. Each TCR library was prepared from around 3,200 ng of total RNA. For each sample, cDNA synthesis was carried out in eight separate reactions using SMARTScribe reverse transcriptase. During cDNA synthesis, template switching introduced unique molecular identifiers that contained a 6-nucleotide sample barcode. Two nested PCRs of approximately 16 and 10 cycles amplified the TCRalpha and TCRbeta cDNA, and bead purification followed each PCR. Before amplification, cDNA was treated with uracil DNA-glycosylase and purified using the QIAquick PCR purification kit. In the second PCR, Illumina TruSeq-compatible adapters and sample-specific barcodes were added. Library quality and concentration were assessed using TapeStation and Qubit, and about 5.2 ng of each library was pooled. Pooled libraries were sequenced on an Illumina HiSeq2500 single-index Rapid Run with 2 x 100 bp reads and custom sequencing primers. The source study handled its data this way. UMI-based consensus assembly with MiGEC version 1.2.6 was used to correct PCR and sequencing errors. MiXCR version 2.1.1 was used to carry out V(D)J alignment, clonotype assembly and CDR3 extraction. Gene usage, clonotype sharing and MAIT/NKT TCR abundance were normalised by analysing the top 1000, 10 000 and 20 000 clonotypes per sample. Diversity was computed as the inverse Simpson index with the vegan R package after downsampling to 27 000 UMIs. Statistical testing used paired Mann-Whitney U tests on the discordant twin pairs and applied Benjamini-Hochberg correction for multiple testing. After TCRdb reprocessed the reads, each CDR3 protein sequence was kept as one row, without DNA. The V and J calls, along with clone size, are taken from TCRdb and not from the paper's own processing. The sample has a few hundred thousand distinct CDR3 sequences on record. The ten biggest clones cover 2% to 3% of the sample.

From a lookup of the germline V gene, CDR1 and CDR2 are MGHRA and YSYEKL. Including the terminal cysteine and phenylalanine, the CDR3 comprises 23 residues. The record lacks a DNA sequence. Remarks on this clonotype: Its antigen is not yet known.

From each donor, an approximately 2.5 ml peripheral blood sample was collected into PAXgene tubes and stored at -80 degrees C. Without any T cell sorting, total RNA was extracted from whole blood using the PAXgene blood miRNA kit on an automated QIAcube. Deep TCRalpha and TCRbeta repertoire profiling with unique molecular barcoding was performed on peripheral blood of monozygotic twin pairs concordant or discordant for inflammatory bowel disease. Smoking habits were recorded for all twin pairs, with individuals classified as current, former or never smokers. The sequence joins TRBV4-1 to TRBJ2-3; without DNA, the TCRdb call of TRBD2 cannot be checked. The specimen sequenced was blood. The origin of this receptor is a human donor with ulcerative colitis or Crohn's disease, or a healthy co-twin of an affected twin (not recorded which). The CDR3 amino acid sequence is: CASSRVFKGLATLQGKATDTQYF.